A single sample gave rise to the 22 T cell receptor beta chains below, sequenced in a study of blood T cell repertoires in COVID-19. TCRdb's table, derived via immunoSEQ multiplex PCR, lists solely in-frame clones and lacks some. The profile shows 210,000 or so clones, approximately 89% of them singletons. Sequenced: peripheral blood. All receptors come from a woman in her thirties or forties with acute or convalescent COVID-19.

This rearrangement joins TRBV27 to TRBJ1-2, with D perhaps matching TRBD1 (6 bases). This CDR3 region has 16 residues. The V gene's germline CDR1 is MNHEY and CDR2 SMNVEV (reference sequence). V lost 5 bases and J 4 bases, leaving 20 bases between the germline ends. The CDR3 loop is CASSPHTWTDLYGYTF. The CDR3 DNA reads as TGTGCCAGCAGTCCCCACACTTGGACAGACCTCTATGGCTACACCTTC.

The chain joins TRBV29-1 to TRBJ2-1; D is ambiguous. CDR3 length: 14 amino acids. CDR1 and CDR2 (germline): SQVTM, ANQGSEA. Trimming pared 6 bases from V and 0 bases from J, leaving 12 bases between. CDR3: CSVKRRSSYNEQFF. The CDR3, as DNA: TGCAGCGTAAAGAGGCGGAGCTCCTACAATGAGCAGTTCTTC.

The V call is TRBV21-1, the J call TRBJ1-6; the table assigns TRBD1, which was not confirmed against the DNA. TRBV21-1 constitutes a pseudogene. CDR3 length: 14 residues. CDR3 DNA sequence: TGTGCCAGCAGGGTGGTAGGGGATAATTCACCCCTCCACTTT. As protein: CASRVVGDNSPLHF.

J is TRBJ1-4 and V is TRBV24-1, with D unclear. V was clipped by 4 bases and J by 3 bases, with 14 bases between them. Per the germline V gene, CDR1 is KGHDR and CDR2 is SFDVKD. There are 16 residues in the CDR3. CDR3 bases: TGTGCCACCAGTGACCCCCAGGAGGCGCCTAATGAAAAACTGTTTTTT. Translated, it gives CATSDPQEAPNEKLFF.

J is TRBJ1-5 and V is TRBV30, with D possibly being TRBD1 (6 bases). CDR1 and CDR2 (germline): GTSNPN, SVGIG (reference sequence). V lost 3 bases, J lost 4 bases, and 13 bases lay in between. The CDR3 covers 14 residues. CDR3 region: CAWSSGQPNQPQHF. The DNA for the CDR3 is TGTGCCTGGAGCTCCGGACAGCCTAATCAGCCCCAGCATTTT.

The V and J genes are TRBV6-4 and TRBJ2-3; 8 bases line up with TRBD2. The germline gives CDR1 MRHNA, CDR2 SNTAGT. CDR3 size: 16 residues. The J segment lost 2 bases and the V segment lost 7 bases, leaving 11 bases of the junction unmatched. CDR3 region: CASKVVAGSHTDTQYF. DNA for the CDR3: TGTGCCAGCAAGGTAGTAGCGGGGTCACACACAGATACGCAGTATTTT.

The chain combines TRBV7-9 with TRBJ1-1, with D hard to call. CDR3 length: 15 residues. Trimming cost V 1 base and J 1 base, with 10 bases left between them. Germline CDR1 reads SEHNR; CDR2 reads FQNEAQ (reference sequence). CDR3: CASSLGGLGNTEAFF. The CDR3 nucleotides read TGTGCCAGCAGCTTAGGAGGTTTGGGGAACACTGAAGCTTTCTTT.

The chain employs TRBV2 and TRBJ1-2; D unresolved. Germline lookup yields CDR1 SNHLY and CDR2 FYNNEI. CDR3 length equals 12 residues. With 6 bases removed from V and 5 bases from J, the gap between germline ends came to 10 bases. The CDR3 sequence is CASSPPRYGYTF. CDR3 in DNA: TGTGCCAGCAGCCCTCCCAGGTATGGCTACACCTTC.

V gene TRBV6-5 combines with J gene TRBJ2-3; the D is unclear. Germline assignment: CDR1 MNHEY and CDR2 SVGAGI. The CDR3 has 11 amino acids. Trimming removed 10 bases from V and 6 bases from J, with 11 bases in between. The CDR3 DNA reads TGTGCCACCCTCCACGGGGATACGCAGTATTTT. Translated: CATLHGDTQYF.

This chain connects TRBV21-1 to TRBJ1-5. TRBV21-1 is listed as a pseudogene. This CDR3 has 17 amino acids. CDR3 amino acids: CASSRRRPGLSNQPQHF. CDR3 sequence (DNA): TGTGCCAGCAGCCGACGGCGCCCGGGTCTGAGCAATCAGCCCCAGCATTTT.

CDR3 coding DNA: TGTGCCAGCAGCTTGGGGGGACAGGGTGGTAGTGCCTATGGCTACACCTTC. Translation gives CASSLGGQGGSAYGYTF. This chain uses TRBV5-4 with TRBJ1-2; 9 bases line up with TRBD1. Germline V gene data show CDR1 as SGHNT and CDR2 as YYREEE (reference sequence). The CDR3 totals 17 residues. V lost 0 bases, J lost 4 bases, and 10 bases stayed unmatched.

The chain combines TRBV5-1 with TRBJ1-1; a possible D gene is TRBD1 (5 bases). There are 13 residues in the CDR3. Trimming took off 4 bases at V and 1 base at J, with 8 bases between the two ends. Germline V lookup: CDR1 SGHRS, CDR2 YFSETQ. This chain's CDR3 is CASSATANTEAFF. The CDR3 nucleotides are TGCGCCAGCAGCGCGACAGCGAACACTGAAGCTTTCTTT.

This rearrangement joins TRBV7-9 to TRBJ1-1; TRBD1 matches 7 bases. The CDR3 extends over 15 amino acids. V dropped 5 bases and J dropped 3; count of bases not matched to a gene: 9. Germline CDR1 reads SEHNR; CDR2 reads FQNEAQ (reference sequence). Here the CDR3 DNA reads TGTGCCAGCAGCCCCCAGGGACAGAAACACACTGAAGCTTTCTTT. Translation gives CASSPQGQKHTEAFF.

This chain joins TRBV18 and TRBJ2-5; TRBD1 matches 10 bases. The length of the CDR3 is 15 residues. Germline values: CDR1 KGHSH, CDR2 LQKENI. V was pared by 0 bases and J by 6 bases, with 4 bases of the junction left unmatched. This CDR3 reads CASSPPTGGRKTQYF. For the CDR3, the DNA is TGTGCCAGCTCACCACCGACAGGGGGCAGAAAGACCCAGTACTTC.

The V call is TRBV4-1, the J call TRBJ2-1; 14 bases line up with TRBD2. The CDR3 spans 17 residues. The trim removed 4 bases at V and 1 base at J, leaving 3 bases unmatched. Germline V gives CDR1 MGHRA, CDR2 YSYEKL. In nucleotides, the CDR3 is TGCGCCAGCAGCCTGACTAGCGGGGGGGTTTCCTACAATGAGCAGTTCTTC. This codes for CASSLTSGGVSYNEQFF.

The V gene is TRBV19, the J gene TRBJ2-5; 8 bases map to TRBD1. J gave up 2 bases and V 7 bases, and 6 bases lay outside the gene matches. This CDR3 has 14 residues. Per the germline V gene, CDR1 is LNHDA and CDR2 is SQIVND (reference sequence). CDR3 region: CASNQGAAQETQYF. The CDR3, as DNA: TGTGCCAGTAACCAGGGGGCAGCTCAAGAGACCCAGTACTTC.

The chain has TRBV7-8 and TRBJ1-4, with D hard to call. Trimming removed 1 base at V and 2 bases at J, with 20 bases between. Germline V gene sequence: CDR1 SGHVS, CDR2 FQNEAQ. The CDR3 is 19 residues long. This chain's CDR3 is CASSLGPGKSSSTNEKLFF. For the CDR3, the DNA is TGTGCCAGCAGCTTAGGGCCCGGGAAAAGTTCCTCGACTAATGAAAAACTGTTTTTT.

The chain carries TRBV10-2 and TRBJ1-1; D gene unclear. V gave up 7 bases and J gave up 0 bases, with 9 bases separating them. Germline V gene lookup returns CDR1 WSHSY and CDR2 SAAADI. The CDR3 consists of 13 residues. The CDR3 spells CASIPSVNTEAFF. The CDR3 nucleotides read TGCGCCAGCATACCGTCAGTGAACACTGAAGCTTTCTTT.

This chain connects TRBV19 to TRBJ1-2, with no clear D. Germline assignment: CDR1 LNHDA and CDR2 SQIVND (reference sequence). The CDR3 has 17 residues. The V gene lost 6 bases and the J gene lost 4 bases, with 24 bases spanning the gap. CDR3 in DNA: TGTGCCAGTAGATCGGGAATTCGAGTATCAAACAGCTATGGCTACACCTTC. Translated, it gives CASRSGIRVSNSYGYTF.

The CDR3 DNA follows: TGTGCCAGCAGCCACCGGTCAGGCCTCCACGAGCAGTACGTC. Protein sequence: CASSHRSGLHEQYV. The V gene is TRBV5-5, the J gene TRBJ2-7; D gene unclear. Germline CDR1 and CDR2: SGHKS and YYEKEE (reference sequence). CDR3 length: 14 residues. The V end lost 4 bases, the J end lost 5 bases, and 16 bases lay between the germline ends.

The rearrangement links TRBV11-2 to TRBJ2-2; 7 bases fit TRBD2. With 0 bases clipped from V and 4 bases from J, the junction kept 14 bases outside the gene matches. Germline lookup yields CDR1 SGHAT and CDR2 FQNNGV. CDR3 length: 19 amino acids. The CDR3 sequence: CASSLDQWGGGSATGELFF. CDR3 sequence (DNA): TGTGCCAGCAGCTTAGATCAGTGGGGCGGGGGATCGGCCACCGGGGAGCTGTTTTTT. The variable domain in full, completed from reference TRBV11-2 and TRBJ2-2, reads EAGVAQSPRYKIIEKRQSVAFWCNPISGHATLYWYQQILGQGPKLLIQFQNNGVVDDSQLPKDRFSAERLKGVDSTLKIQPAKLEDSAVYLCASSLDQWGGGSATGELFFGEGSRLTVL.

This chain links TRBV7-9 with TRBJ2-5, with 11 positions matching TRBD1. Per the germline V gene, CDR1 is SEHNR and CDR2 is FQNEAQ (reference sequence). With V trimmed by 5 bases and J by 6 bases, 11 bases remained unmatched. The CDR3 has 16 amino acids. The CDR3 sequence is CASSRGRTGGEKTQYF. The CDR3 DNA reads TGTGCCAGCAGCAGGGGAAGGACAGGGGGCGAAAAGACCCAGTACTTC.